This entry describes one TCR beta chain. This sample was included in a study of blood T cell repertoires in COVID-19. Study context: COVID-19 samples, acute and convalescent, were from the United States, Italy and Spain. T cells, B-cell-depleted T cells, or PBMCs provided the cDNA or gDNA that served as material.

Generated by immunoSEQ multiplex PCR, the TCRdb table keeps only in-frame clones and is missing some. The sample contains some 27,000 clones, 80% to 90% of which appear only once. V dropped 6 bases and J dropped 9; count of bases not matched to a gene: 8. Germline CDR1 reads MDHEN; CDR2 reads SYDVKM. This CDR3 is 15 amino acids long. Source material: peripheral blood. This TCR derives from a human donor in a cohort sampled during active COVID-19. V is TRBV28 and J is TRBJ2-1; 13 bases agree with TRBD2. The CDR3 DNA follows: TGTGCCAGCAGACCTACCGGGACTAGCGGGATTGAGCAGTTCTTC. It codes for CASRPTGTSGIEQFF. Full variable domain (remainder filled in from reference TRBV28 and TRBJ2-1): DVKVTQSSRYLVKRTGEKVFLECVQDMDHENMFWYRQDPGLGLRLIYFSYDVKMKEKGDIPEGYSVSREKKERFSLILESASTNQTSMYLCASRPTGTSGIEQFFGPGTRLTVL.